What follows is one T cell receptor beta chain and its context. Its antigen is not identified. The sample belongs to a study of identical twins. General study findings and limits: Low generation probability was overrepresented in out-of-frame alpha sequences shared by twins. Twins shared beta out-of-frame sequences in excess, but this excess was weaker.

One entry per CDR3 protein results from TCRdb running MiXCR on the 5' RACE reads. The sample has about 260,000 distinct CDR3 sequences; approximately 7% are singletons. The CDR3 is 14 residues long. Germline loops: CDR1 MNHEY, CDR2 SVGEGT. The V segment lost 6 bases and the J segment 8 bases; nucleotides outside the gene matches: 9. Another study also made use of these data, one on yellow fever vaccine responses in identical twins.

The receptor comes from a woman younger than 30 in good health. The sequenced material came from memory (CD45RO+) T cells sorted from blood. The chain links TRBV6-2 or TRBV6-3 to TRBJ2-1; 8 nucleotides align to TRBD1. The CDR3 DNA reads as TGTGCCAGCAGGATCACAGGGGGAGTGGATGAGCAGTTCTTC. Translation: CASRITGGVDEQFF.